Included here is one TCR beta chain sequence, with context. The data were taken from a study of blood T cell repertoires in COVID-19. Per the original data handling: Researchers report that nucleated cell counts were estimated from reference gene primer amplification. TCRdb's copy holds only in-frame clones and misses some; the assay was immunoSEQ multiplex PCR. The DNA was the basis for D and trimming; V, J and clone size are from that table. The sample consists of over 150,000 clones, around 85% of them appearing once. Germline V gene data show CDR1 as SGHNT and CDR2 as YYREEE (reference sequence). This CDR3 spans 13 amino acids. Trimming took off 0 bases at V and 7 bases at J, with 10 bases between the two ends.

The TCR comes from a man between 60 and 70 years old with COVID-19, enrolled during active disease. Sequenced: peripheral blood. The chain joins TRBV5-4 to TRBJ2-5; D is possibly TRBD2 (5 bases). For the CDR3, the DNA is TGTGCCAGCAGCTTGGAGGGAGCCATGACCCAGTACTTC. Translation: CASSLEGAMTQYF.